This T cell receptor beta chain was profiled in a study of tumor and adjacent non-tumor tissue in lung cancer (dated by TCRdb to 2017 to 2018). About the investigation overall: Patients with adenocarcinoma (about twelve), squamous cell carcinoma (2) and small cell lung cancer (1) were included in the cohort. Sequencing generated a total of 95 million to 150 million productive TCRbeta reads, averaging about 4 million reads per sample. Using bulk TCRbeta repertoires from over 14 lung cancer patients, the study set lung tumor tissue side by side with matched distant non-tumor lung tissue. More than 25 paired specimens, one tumor and one normal lung sample per patient, were profiled by TCRbeta CDR3 sequencing. The approximately 15 patients were aged roughly 31 to 80 years, included about 10 men and 5 women, and had TNM stage I to III disease.

CDR1 and CDR2 (SGHTA, FQGNSA) derive from the germline V gene. The CDR3 sequence holds 13 residues, the cysteine and phenylalanine included. Kept here is only the CDR3 DNA, which spans 39 bases and is read in frame from base 1. The V and J ends are trimmed by 7 bases and 4 bases, leaving 10 bases between them. The library was obtained by multiplex PCR. The instrument was an Illumina HiSeq 2500. TCRbeta libraries were built by three rounds of nested PCR using primers (Table S4), following protocols modified from ARM-PCR. Before sequencing, PCR products of 200-500 bp were excised from the gel and purified with the QIAquick gel extraction kit. From the authors' description of their analysis: Reads were cleaned using Trimmomatic, were merged into complete CDR3 sequences using FLASH, and were assigned to V(D)J germline segments using MiTCR. Clonal diversity was calculated as the inverse Simpson's index using VDJtools. In-frame sequences without a premature stop codon were defined as productive reads. TCRdb reprocessing: public reads trimmed at Q25 with fastp, clones called with MiXCR, in-frame beta chains kept. One record per CDR3 amino acid sequence lists the most common genes and DNA. It is TCRdb's table, rather than the study itself, that gives the V and J calls and clone size. The sample table records 100,000 or so distinct CDR3 sequences; about 60% of these occur just once. Around 19% of the sample is held by the ten biggest clonotypes.

RNA was isolated from bulk, unsorted tissue, and RNA quality was assessed with a NanoDrop ND-1000 and an Agilent 2100. The normal lung samples consisted of distant non-tumor tissue collected more than 3 cm from the tumor edge. Donors were newly diagnosed lung cancer patients admitted for thoracic surgery in China between August and November 2014, without prior chemotherapy. Patients who had received previous radiotherapy or chemotherapy, or who had another concurrent cancer, were excluded from the study. Surgical tissue pieces of about 1-2.2 cm3 were preserved in RNAlater solution and stored at -80 °C until use. As for this clonotype: Its cognate antigen has yet to be identified. One base away there is no much larger clone; base qualities are not given.

Broader findings and caveats from the paper: Neither the sequencing platform nor unique molecular identifiers are mentioned in the methods. A significantly larger cumulative share of the repertoire was made up by the top 100 clones in normal lung than in tumor tissue. Because peripheral blood was not sequenced, blood TCRbeta repertoires in the lung cancer patients of the study were not examined. Tumor tissue showed significantly higher TCR diversity (inverse Simpson) than normal lung tissue, at 431.37 vs 166.20 (P = 0.0075, Mann-Whitney U test). Younger patients had significantly higher TCR diversity, and higher tumor TCR diversity was associated with shorter overall and disease-free survival. Only approximately 14 patients were included in the cohort, and the need for larger samples and more detailed clinical data was noted by the authors.

This clonotype was obtained from a man aged 25 to 40 with non-small cell lung cancer. The rearrangement combines TRBV7-2 with TRBJ2-2, with the D gene not confidently named. The sequencing sample was made of distant non-tumor lung tissue. For the CDR3, the sequence is CASTQKGTGELFF. At the DNA level, the sequence is TGTGCCAGCACCCAGAAGGGCACCGGGGAGCTGTTTTTT. The variable domain in full, with residues beyond the CDR3 obtained from the reference TRBV7-2 and TRBJ2-2 genes, is GAGVSQSPSNKVTEKGKDVELRCDPISGHTALYWYRQSLGQGLEFLIYFQGNSAPDKSGLPSDRFSAERTGGSVSTLTIQRTQQEDSAVYLCASTQKGTGELFFGEGSRLTVL.